Listed here are 22 T cell receptor beta chains from one sample, sequenced in a study of T cells in Graves' hyperthyroidism and ophthalmopathy. Using RNA transcripts as the source, TCR beta CDR3 regions were amplified. First-round RT-PCR targeting the TCR CDR3 was performed with the HTBI primer set. TCRdb passed the multiplex PCR reads through MiXCR, listing each CDR3 protein once. The sample holds around 390,000 distinct CDR3 sequences, more than 12% seen once. Material for sequencing was blood. The receptors stem from a woman aged 25 to 45 with Graves' ophthalmopathy.

This clonotype turned up a few times. J is TRBJ1-1 and V is TRBV6-1, with a tentative D call TRBD1 (6 bases). The germline CDR1 and CDR2 sequences are MNHNS and SASEGT. V was shortened by 5 bases and J by 8 bases, with 15 bases between the two germline ends. The CDR3 length is 13 residues. The CDR3 region is CASSPETGVEAFF. Here the CDR3 DNA reads TGTGCCAGCAGTCCCGAGACAGGCGTCGAAGCTTTCTTT.

This clonotype was detected many times. CDR3 coding DNA: TGTGCCAGCAGTTTATCAATTCATTGGGGCAGAATGAACACTGAAGCTTTCTTT. Translation gives CASSLSIHWGRMNTEAFF. This rearrangement joins TRBV28 to TRBJ1-1; possibly TRBD1 for D (5 bases). The CDR3 spans 18 residues. V was cut by 1 base and J by 0 bases, with 18 bases left in between. Germline V gives CDR1 MDHEN, CDR2 SYDVKM.

This clonotype was picked up a small number of times. A much larger clone is a single base away; this may be a read error. The chain joins TRBV6-2 or TRBV6-3 to TRBJ1-1; 8 positions agree with TRBD1. This CDR3 is 16 amino acids long. The V gene's germline CDR1 is MNHEY and CDR2 SVGEGT. The CDR3 spells CASSYGQGLLNTGAFF. CDR3 bases: TGTGCCAGCAGTTACGGACAGGGCCTTCTGAACACTGGAGCTTTCTTT.

The genes are TRBV29-1 and TRBJ2-7; the match to TRBD2 covers 8 bases. The CDR3 has 14 residues. The V and J ends lost 6 bases and 1 base, in that order; junction bases with no gene match: 8. Looked up from germline, CDR1 is SQVTM and CDR2 is ANQGSEA. DNA for the CDR3: TGCAGCGTGCCGGGACTAGGGATGTCCTACGAGCAGTACTTC. Translation: CSVPGLGMSYEQYF.

A note on this clonotype: A much larger clonotype is one base distant, so this may be a read error. The chain is built from TRBV2 and TRBJ2-3; 10 bases match TRBD1. CDR1 is SNHLY, CDR2 FYNNEI, per germline. The CDR3 has 17 residues. Written as DNA, the CDR3 is TGTGCCGGCAGTGAAACGAACGACAGGGGGCGATTAGATACGCAGTATTTT. Protein sequence: CAGSETNDRGRLDTQYF.

This clonotype came up many times. The chain uses TRBV2 and TRBJ1-2; TRBD1 might be the D (6 bases). V shed 4 bases and J shed 8 bases, with 23 bases lying between them. The CDR3 contains 16 residues. The germline CDR1 and CDR2 sequences are SNHLY and FYNNEI. The chain's CDR3 is CASSGEVENREDGYTF. In DNA, the CDR3 is TGTGCCAGCAGTGGAGAGGTTGAAAACAGGGAGGACGGCTACACCTTC.

This clonotype showed up just a few times. The CDR3 nucleotides are TGTGCCAGCAGCCACCCGGGACAGGGGGACACAGATACGCAGTATTTT. Its translation is CASSHPGQGDTDTQYF. The rearrangement links TRBV5-4 to TRBJ2-3; TRBD1 agrees at 11 bases. Germline V gives CDR1 SGHNT, CDR2 YYREEE (reference sequence). The V segment lost 4 bases and the J segment 2 bases; nucleotides outside the gene matches: 6. The CDR3 loop spans 16 amino acids.

The rearrangement uses TRBV5-1 and TRBJ1-4, with a possible D match to TRBD1 (5 bases). Germline CDR1 is SGHRS and CDR2 is YFSETQ. V was pared by 4 bases and J by 3 bases, with 16 bases between. This CDR3 is built from 16 residues. The CDR3 reads CASSTSSRGPNEKLFF. The CDR3 coding sequence is TGCGCCAGCAGCACATCATCTAGGGGACCTAATGAAAAACTGTTTTTT.

Many counts were recorded for this clonotype. The V and J genes are TRBV3-1 and TRBJ2-3; TRBD1 aligns across 12 bases. Germline CDR1 and CDR2: LGHDT and YNNKEL (reference sequence). CDR3 length: 15 amino acids. With V trimmed by 4 bases and J by 4 bases, 3 bases remained unmatched. CDR3 residues: CASSRDRGLSDTQYF. For the CDR3, the DNA is TGTGCCAGCAGCCGGGACAGGGGGCTGTCAGATACGCAGTATTTT.

This clonotype has at least ten counts. At one end, the junction sequence differs from germline, possibly due to a read error. This rearrangement joins TRBV7-7 to TRBJ2-5, with 8 bases aligning to TRBD1. Germline V gene lookup returns CDR1 SSHAT and CDR2 FNYEAQ (reference sequence). This CDR3 has 16 residues. In DNA, the CDR3 is TGTGCTAGCAGCCCACCACCAGCTGGGACAGGAGAGACCCAGTACTTC. As protein: CASSPPPAGTGETQYF.

The V call is TRBV9, the J call TRBJ2-3; D is uncertain. Trimming cost V 3 bases and J 1 base, with 9 bases left between them. This CDR3 comprises 14 residues. Germline assignment: CDR1 SGDLS and CDR2 YYNGEE. The CDR3 sequence: CASSDYQGTDTQYF. CDR3 DNA: TGTGCCAGCAGCGACTATCAGGGCACAGATACGCAGTATTTT.

V is TRBV7-8 and J is TRBJ2-7; TRBD1 matches at 7 bases. There are 13 residues in the CDR3. The germline gives CDR1 SGHVS, CDR2 FQNEAQ. The trim removed 6 bases at V and 6 bases at J, leaving 8 bases unmatched. The chain's CDR3 is CASSTGTALEQYF. DNA for the CDR3: TGTGCCAGCAGTACCGGGACAGCTCTCGAGCAGTACTTC.

For this clonotype: A junction end diverges from the germline sequence, so it may reflect a read error. The chain links TRBV7-9 to TRBJ2-5; weak D call: TRBD2 (5 bases). The CDR3 totals 14 residues. The germline V gene encodes CDR1 SEHNR and CDR2 FQNEAQ (reference sequence). CDR3 in DNA: TGTGCCAGGAGCTTCCGAAAAAACCCGGGAACCCAGTACTTC. Its protein is CARSFRKNPGTQYF.

This clonotype has at least ten counts. V usage is TRBV24-1 and J usage is TRBJ2-5, with TRBD1 matching 9 bases. Germline V gene lookup returns CDR1 KGHDR and CDR2 SFDVKD. The CDR3 consists of 17 residues. J lost 1 base, V lost 2 bases, and 7 bases had no gene match. In DNA, the CDR3 is TGTGCCACCAGTGATTGGATACAGGGGGCTTTCCAAGAGACCCAGTACTTC. Translation gives CATSDWIQGAFQETQYF.

A word on this clonotype: A much larger clonotype is one base distant, so this may be a read error. The rearrangement uses TRBV7-9 and TRBJ2-1; D is undetermined. CDR3 length: 16 residues. Germline V gene lookup returns CDR1 SEHNR and CDR2 FQNEAQ (reference sequence). The CDR3 protein is CASSPPSKPTYNGQFF. The CDR3 DNA follows: TGTGCCAGCAGCCCCCCTTCGAAGCCAACCTACAATGGGCAGTTCTTC.

This clonotype has just one count. The chain joins TRBV5-1 to TRBJ1-1; the match to TRBD1 covers 10 bases. The trim removed 4 bases at V and 4 bases at J, leaving 10 bases unmatched. The germline V gene encodes CDR1 SGHRS and CDR2 YFSETQ. The CDR3 is 16 residues long. CDR3 protein: CASSPLTGGGGTEAFF. CDR3 DNA: TGCGCCAGCAGCCCTCTGACAGGGGGCGGGGGCACTGAAGCTTTCTTT.

Only a few counts were recorded for this clonotype. V gene TRBV29-1 combines with J gene TRBJ2-2; 8 bases match TRBD1. The trim removed 2 bases at V and 6 bases at J, leaving 2 bases unmatched. The CDR3 consists of 13 residues. The germline V gene encodes CDR1 SQVTM and CDR2 ANQGSEA. In nucleotides, the CDR3 is TGCAGCGTTGAACAGACAGGGGCCGGGGAGCTGTTTTTT. Its translation is CSVEQTGAGELFF.

Ten or more counts support this clonotype. The genes are TRBV30 and TRBJ2-2; no firm D call. This CDR3 region has 13 residues. The ends were cut back, 4 bases at V and 2 bases at J, with 8 bases in the middle. CDR1 GTSNPN and CDR2 SVGIG come from the germline V gene (reference sequence). The CDR3 sequence: CAWTQLNTGELFF. CDR3 DNA sequence: TGTGCCTGGACCCAACTTAACACCGGGGAGCTGTTTTTT.

The DNA for the CDR3 is TGCAGTGCCACATCTCCGGGGGTTGAGCAGTTCTTC. Translation: CSATSPGVEQFF. The chain links TRBV20-1 to TRBJ2-1, with TRBD2 as a possible D gene (6 bases). Germline loops: CDR1 DFQATT, CDR2 SNEGSKA (reference sequence). This CDR3 is built from 12 residues. V gave up 6 bases and J gave up 9 bases, with 15 bases separating them.

This clonotype was observed many times. The chain is built from TRBV6-1 and TRBJ2-5; D remains unclear. Germline-derived CDR1 and CDR2 are MNHNS and SASEGT. CDR3 size: 15 residues. The V and J ends lost 4 bases and 5 bases respectively, with 17 bases between them. CDR3 nucleotides: TGTGCCAGCAGTGGAGGTACATTTGGGCAGGAGACCCAGTACTTC. Encoded protein: CASSGGTFGQETQYF.

This clonotype showed up many times. The CDR3 protein is CAISGGGWQPQHF. CDR3 in DNA: TGTGCCATCAGTGGTGGCGGATGGCAGCCCCAGCATTTT. The chain joins TRBV10-3 to TRBJ1-5; D ambiguous. V lost 4 bases to trimming and J lost 7 bases, with 11 bases between them. Germline V lookup: CDR1 ENHRY, CDR2 SYGVKD. CDR3 size: 13 residues.

This clonotype was seen at least ten times. This rearrangement joins TRBV13 to TRBJ2-1; D might be TRBD1 or TRBD2, each matching 5 bases. Germline assignment: CDR1 PRHDT and CDR2 FYEKMQ (reference sequence). The CDR3 sequence is 13 residues long. V gave up 5 bases and J gave up 4 bases, with 9 bases separating them. CDR3 in amino acids: CASSREGYNEQFF. Written as DNA, the CDR3 is TGTGCCAGCAGCCGAGAGGGGTACAATGAGCAGTTCTTC.